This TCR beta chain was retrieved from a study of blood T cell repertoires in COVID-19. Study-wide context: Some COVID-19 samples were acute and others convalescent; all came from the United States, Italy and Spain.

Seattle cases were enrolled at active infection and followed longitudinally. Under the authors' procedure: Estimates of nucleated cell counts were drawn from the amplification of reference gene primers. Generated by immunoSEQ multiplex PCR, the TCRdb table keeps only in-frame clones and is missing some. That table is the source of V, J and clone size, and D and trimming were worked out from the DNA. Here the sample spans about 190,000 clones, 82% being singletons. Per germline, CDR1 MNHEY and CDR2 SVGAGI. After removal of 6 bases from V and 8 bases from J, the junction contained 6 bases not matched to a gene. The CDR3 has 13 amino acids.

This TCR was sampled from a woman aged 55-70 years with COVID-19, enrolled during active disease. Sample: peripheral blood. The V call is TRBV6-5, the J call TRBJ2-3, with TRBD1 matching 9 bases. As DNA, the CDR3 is TGTGCCAGCAGGCGGGACAGGGAAGGTACGCAGTATTTT. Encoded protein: CASRRDREGTQYF.